This T cell receptor beta chain appears in the sequencing data of a study of regulatory T cells in long-lasting Graves disease. Points from the study as a whole: TRBV28 was favored in persistent disease, as were TRBJ1-2 and TRBJ2-5. Lower TCR diversity characterized persistent Graves' patients relative to newly diagnosed patients.

This clonotype was seen many times. Its antigen remains unknown. V was pared by 3 bases and J by 0 bases, with 9 bases between. The length of the CDR3 is 14 residues. CDR1 DFQATT and CDR2 SNEGSKA come from the germline V gene (reference sequence). Specified time point: newly diagnosed GD, antithyroid drugs for less than 3 months. PBMC-extracted RNA yielded the TCR library. From each patient, roughly 9 milliliters of peripheral blood was drawn and collected into an EDTA anticoagulant tube. With iRepertoire HTBI primers and Arm-PCR of CDR3 regions, TCR beta libraries were built. Each CDR3 protein is one row after TCRdb ran MiXCR on the multiplex PCR reads. The profile covers 200,000 to 300,000 distinct CDR3 sequences, with 20% appearing a single time and approximately 15% taken by the ten largest.

The chain links TRBV20-1 to TRBJ1-5; D may be TRBD1 (5 bases). This sequence originates from a female donor with Graves disease. Sequenced here: peripheral blood mononuclear cells (PBMCs), sampled at new diagnosis, from a patient treated with antithyroid drugs. The CDR3 region is CSASRAYSNQPQHF. CDR3 nucleotide sequence: TGCAGTGCTAGCAGGGCCTATAGCAATCAGCCCCAGCATTTT.